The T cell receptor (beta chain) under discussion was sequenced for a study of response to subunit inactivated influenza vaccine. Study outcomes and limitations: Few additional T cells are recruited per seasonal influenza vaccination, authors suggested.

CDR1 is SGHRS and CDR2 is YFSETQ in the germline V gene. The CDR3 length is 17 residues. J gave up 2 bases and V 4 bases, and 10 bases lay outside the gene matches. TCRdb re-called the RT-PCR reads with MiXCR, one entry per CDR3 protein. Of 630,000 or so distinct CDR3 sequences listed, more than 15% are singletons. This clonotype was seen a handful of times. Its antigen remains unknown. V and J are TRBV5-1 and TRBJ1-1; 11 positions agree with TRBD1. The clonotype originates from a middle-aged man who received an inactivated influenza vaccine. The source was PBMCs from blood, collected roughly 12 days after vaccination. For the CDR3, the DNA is TGCGCCAGCAGCCTGGTCCCGGGACAGGGGGGCAACACTGAAGCTTTCTTT. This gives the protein CASSLVPGQGGNTEAFF.